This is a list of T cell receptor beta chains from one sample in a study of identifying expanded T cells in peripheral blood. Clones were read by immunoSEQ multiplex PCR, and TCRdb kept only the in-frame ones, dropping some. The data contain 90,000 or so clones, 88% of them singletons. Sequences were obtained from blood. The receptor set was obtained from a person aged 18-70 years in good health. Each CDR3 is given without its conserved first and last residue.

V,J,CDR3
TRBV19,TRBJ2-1,ASSIQGPATEQF
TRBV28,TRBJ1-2,ASFYTDSTGTDTRAWYGYT
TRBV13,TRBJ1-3,ASSPLGDGGNTIY
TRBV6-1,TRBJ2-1,ASSDQSQPRNEQF
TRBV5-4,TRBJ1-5,ASSLVGTGKGKLGNQPQH
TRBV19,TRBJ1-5,ASSKETAGTEHSNQPQH
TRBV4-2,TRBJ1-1,ASGTDFSEAF
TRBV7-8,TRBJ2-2,ASSLGTGYHGELF
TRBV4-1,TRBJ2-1,ASSQWQGRSSYNEQF
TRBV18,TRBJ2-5,ASSPRTGETQY
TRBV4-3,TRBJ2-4,ASSPSDDQGGNIQY
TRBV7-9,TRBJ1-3,ASSSGRITGNTIY
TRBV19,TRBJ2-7,ATSSGSTSYEQY
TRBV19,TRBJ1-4,ASSHQASNEKLF
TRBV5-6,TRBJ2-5,ASSSPGTQY
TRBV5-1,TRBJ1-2,ASRRRGTPTDGYT
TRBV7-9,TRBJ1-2,ASSGTRTGGLRGYT
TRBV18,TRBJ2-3,ASSPYPSASSTDTQY
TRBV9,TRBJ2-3,ASSGAGGTDTQY
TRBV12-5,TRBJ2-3,ASGLVPDGTGYDTDTQY
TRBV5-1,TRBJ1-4,ASSLTGINNEKLF
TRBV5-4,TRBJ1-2,ASSRGTGGHGYT
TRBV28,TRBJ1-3,ASTPAGVRNSGNTIY
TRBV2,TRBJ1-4,ASSGLAGNEKLF
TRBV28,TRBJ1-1,ASKKDTEAF
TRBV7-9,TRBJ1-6,ASSSREGHNSPLH
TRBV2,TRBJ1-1,ASSLGRAEAF
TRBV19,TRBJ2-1,ASSSGAGGSYNEQF
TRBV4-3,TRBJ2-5,ASSQDRVEQETQY
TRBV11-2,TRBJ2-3,ASSLWGRGGTDTQY
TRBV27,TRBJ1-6,ASSPRTPLTGAPVDSPLH
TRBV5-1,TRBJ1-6,ASSLGPPGLNSPLH
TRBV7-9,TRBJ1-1,ASILNTEAF
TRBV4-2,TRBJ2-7,ASSQDVNSLTYEQY
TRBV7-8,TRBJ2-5,ASSPGTIGKTQY
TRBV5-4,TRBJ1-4,ASSLGPGVDEKLF